The text below deals with one T cell receptor beta chain. Its antigen is not known. TCRdb itself ran the 5' RACE reads through MiXCR, one entry per CDR3 protein. Here the sample spans 530,000 or so distinct CDR3 sequences, around 16% being singletons. The data are from a study of T-cell memory formation after mild COVID-19. Whole-study findings and limits: Cross-reactive memory appears to have joined, as suggested by some responding clones showing up in pre-infection memory.

This sequence was found in an adult woman who had mild COVID-19 (a few samples of this study predate the infection). Cell type and time point are not known. The specimen was PBMCs or a T cell subset sorted from them (not recorded which).

Here the CDR3 reads CASAPVGRAKNIQYF. CDR3 bases: TGTGCCAGCGCTCCGGTCGGCAGAGCCAAAAACATTCAGTACTTC. This rearrangement joins TRBV2 to TRBJ2-4; D unclear. Germline V CDR1 and CDR2: SNHLY, FYNNEI. V was trimmed by 8 bases and J by 0 bases, leaving 14 bases between them. This CDR3 is built from 15 residues. Variable domain in full (rest from reference TRBV2 and TRBJ2-4): EPEVTQTPSHQVTQMGQEVILRCVPISNHLYFYWYRQILGQKVEFLVSFYNNEISEKSEIFDDQFSVERPDGSNFTLKIRSTKLEDSAMYFCASAPVGRAKNIQYFGAGTRLSVL.